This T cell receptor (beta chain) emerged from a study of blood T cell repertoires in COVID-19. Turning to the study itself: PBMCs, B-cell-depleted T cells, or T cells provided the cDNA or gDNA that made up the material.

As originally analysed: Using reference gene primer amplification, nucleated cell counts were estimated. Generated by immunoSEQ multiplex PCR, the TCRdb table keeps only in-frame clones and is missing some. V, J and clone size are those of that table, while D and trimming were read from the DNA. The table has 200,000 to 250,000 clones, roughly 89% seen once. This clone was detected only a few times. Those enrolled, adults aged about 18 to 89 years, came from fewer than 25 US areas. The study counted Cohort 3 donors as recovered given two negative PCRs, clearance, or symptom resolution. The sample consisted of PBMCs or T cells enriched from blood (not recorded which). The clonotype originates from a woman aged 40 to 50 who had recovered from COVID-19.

CDR3 residues: CASSLAVDSTGELFF. CDR3 bases: TGCGCCAGCAGCTTGGCCGTGGACTCCACCGGGGAGCTGTTTTTT. J is TRBJ2-2 and V is TRBV5-1, with a tentative D call TRBD2 (5 bases). Trimming removed 0 bases from V and 4 bases from J, with 10 bases in between. The CDR3 covers 15 residues. Per the germline V gene, CDR1 is SGHRS and CDR2 is YFSETQ.